Listed here are 6 T cell receptor beta chains from one sample, sequenced in a study of cytomegalovirus exposure and HLA in healthy donors. The PCR contained 60 Vbeta and 13 Jbeta primers. Libraries were prepared by immunoSEQ multiplex PCR; TCRdb keeps only in-frame clonotypes and omits some of them. Among about 140,000 clones listed, approximately 84% were seen once. The sequenced sample was PBMCs. The receptors originated from a man aged 25-40 years in good health and CMV-seropositive.

The V call is TRBV11-1, the J call TRBJ2-5; no reliable D call. The V end was cut by 1 base, the J end by 5 bases, with 5 bases between. The CDR3 totals 12 residues. CDR1 and CDR2 from the germline V gene are SGHAT and FQDESV (reference sequence). CDR3 sequence: CASSLVRETQYF. The CDR3 nucleotides read TGTGCCAGCAGCTTAGTGCGGGAGACCCAGTACTTC.

V usage is TRBV7-3 and J usage is TRBJ2-7, with 12 positions matching TRBD2. The CDR3 length is 16 residues. The germline gives CDR1 SGHTA, CDR2 FQGTGA. Trimming removed 5 bases from V and 4 bases from J; junction bases left unmatched: 9. As DNA, the CDR3 is TGTGCCAGCAGCCCCAGGGCGACTAGCGGGAGTTACGAGCAGTACTTC. Residues: CASSPRATSGSYEQYF. Variable domain in full (rest from reference TRBV7-3 and TRBJ2-7): GAGVSQTPSNKVTEKGKYVELRCDPISGHTALYWYRQSLGQGPEFLIYFQGTGAADDSGLPNDRFFAVRPEGSVSTLKIQRTERGDSAVYLCASSPRATSGSYEQYFGPGTRLTVT.

The rearrangement joins TRBV30 to TRBJ2-1; 8 nucleotides agree with TRBD2. Trimming removed 8 bases from V and 3 bases from J; junction bases left unmatched: 9. CDR1 GTSNPN and CDR2 SVGIG come from the germline V gene (reference sequence). The CDR3 runs 14 residues. CDR3 loop: CARDSSGGYNEQFF. In DNA, the CDR3 is TGTGCCCGGGATTCCAGCGGGGGCTACAATGAGCAGTTCTTC.

The chain links TRBV2 to TRBJ1-2; 7 bases map to TRBD1. The CDR3 runs to 17 residues. Trimming took 5 bases from V and 4 from J; bases not matched to a gene: 16. CDR1 is SNHLY, CDR2 FYNNEI, per germline. In DNA, the CDR3 is TGTGCCAGCAGTCCCGACAGGGCGGCCTTGGAGGGCTATGGCTACACCTTC. Its protein product is CASSPDRAALEGYGYTF.

V usage is TRBV7-8 and J usage is TRBJ1-1, with TRBD1 as a possible D gene (5 bases). V was cut by 2 bases and J by 2 bases, with 6 bases left in between. The CDR3 length is 13 residues. From germline, CDR1 is SGHVS and CDR2 FQNEAQ. The CDR3 DNA sequence: TGTGCCAGCAGCTTACAGGGAAACACTGAAGCTTTCTTT. This codes for CASSLQGNTEAFF.

The gene calls are TRBV19 and TRBJ2-7; the D gene is possibly TRBD1 (5 bases). The length of the CDR3 is 15 residues. Trimming stripped 0 bases from V and 0 bases from J, with 9 bases between. Germline assignment: CDR1 LNHDA and CDR2 SQIVND (reference sequence). DNA for the CDR3: TGTGCCAGTAGTATAGAGGCAGGGTACTCCTACGAGCAGTACTTC. It specifies CASSIEAGYSYEQYF. The full variable domain, in which reference TRBV19 and TRBJ2-7 provide the parts outside the CDR3, is DGGITQSPKYLFRKEGQNVTLSCEQNLNHDAMYWYRQDPGQGLRLIYYSQIVNDFQKGDIAEGYSVSREKKESFPLTVTSAQKNPTAFYLCASSIEAGYSYEQYFGPGTRLTVT.